This is a list of T cell receptor beta chains from one sample in a study of T cell responses to AZD1222 COVID-19 vaccine. The table came from immunoSEQ multiplex PCR; TCRdb's copy has only in-frame clones and leaves some out. The sample has roughly 180,000 clones, 90% to 95% seen once. The source was peripheral blood, collected 28 days after the second AZD1222 dose. These receptors were collected from an adult who received the AZD1222 COVID-19 vaccine. Each CDR3 is given with its conserved first and last residue. Fields, in order: J gene, clone size, V gene, D gene, CDR3 DNA, CDR3 protein. The D gene is left open where the match is weak. Some rows have no size entry. The others give once, few or many, or a class for an expanded clone.

TRBJ2-7 | many | TRBV5-4 | - | TGTGCCAGCAGCTTGGAAGGGGGTTACGAGCAGTACTTC | CASSLEGGYEQYF
TRBJ1-5 | - | TRBV5-8 | - | TGTGCCAGCAGTAGCAGGCCTAATCAGCCCCAGCATTTT | CASSSRPNQPQHF
TRBJ2-5 | - | TRBV11-1 | - | TGTGCCAGCAGCCTAGCCGGCCTATCGGAGACCCAGTACTTC | CASSLAGLSETQYF
TRBJ1-2 | - | TRBV25-1 | - | TGTGCCAGCAGTGAATCCGGTGGGCAGAACTATGGCTACACCTTC | CASSESGGQNYGYTF
TRBJ2-3 | - | TRBV12-1 | - | TGTGCCAGCAGCTTTCAAAATCATCGTGGACAGCCTTTTCGCACAGATACGCAGTATTTT | CASSFQNHRGQPFRTDTQYF
TRBJ1-1 | - | TRBV5-5 | TRBD1 | TGTGCCAGCAGCTTGGCTAGACAGGGGAAGATGAACACTGAAGCTTTCTTT | CASSLARQGKMNTEAFF
TRBJ2-1 | - | TRBV5-1 | - | TGCGCCAGCAGCTTAGGAGGGCCGGTCAATGAGCAGTTCTTC | CASSLGGPVNEQFF
TRBJ2-1 | - | TRBV19 | - | TGTGCCAGTAACTCGGGTAACCACAATGAGCAGTTCTTC | CASNSGNHNEQFF
TRBJ1-6 | - | TRBV4-3 | - | TGCGCCAGCAGCCAACGATCCGCCGCAGGGGAATCACCCCTCCACTTT | CASSQRSAAGESPLHF
TRBJ2-5 | - | TRBV3-1/TRBV3-2 | - | TGTGCCAGCAGCTGGGGAAAACAGGGTTTCCGCAAAGGGGAGACCCAGTACTTC | CASSWGKQGFRKGETQYF
TRBJ2-1 | - | TRBV18 | TRBD2 | TGTGCCAGCTCACCAAAATCGGCGCGGGAGGCTTTGGGGATTAATGAGCAGTTCTTC | CASSPKSAREALGINEQFF
TRBJ2-1 | - | TRBV9 | TRBD2 | TGTGCCAGCAGCGTAGTCGGGAGGGCCTCCTACAATGAGCAGTTCTTC | CASSVVGRASYNEQFF
TRBJ1-1 | few | TRBV6-2/TRBV6-3 | TRBD1 | TGTGCCAGCAGTTATTACAGGGGTTCCACTGAAGCTTTCTTT | CASSYYRGSTEAFF
TRBJ2-6 | - | TRBV7-9 | TRBD2 | TGTGCCAGCATGCGACTAGCGGGGGGCACTGGGGCCAACGTCCTGACTTTC | CASMRLAGGTGANVLTF
TRBJ2-5 | - | TRBV6-6 | - | TGTGCCAGCAGTTACACGCGACAGAATCAAGAGACCCAGTACTTC | CASSYTRQNQETQYF
TRBJ2-7 | - | TRBV18 | TRBD1 | TGTGCCAGCTCACCGGGACAGGGGACCTACGAGCAGTACTTC | CASSPGQGTYEQYF
TRBJ2-3 | - | TRBV6-4 | - | TGTGCCAGCAGTGCCACAGGGGGGGGCACAGATACGCAGTATTTT | CASSATGGGTDTQYF
TRBJ1-1 | - | TRBV2 | - | TGTGCCAGCAGCGTTACAGATGAAGCTTTCTTT | CASSVTDEAFF
TRBJ2-7 | - | TRBV4-1 | - | TGCGCCAGCAGCCAAGGTCACAACTACGAGCAGTACTTC | CASSQGHNYEQYF
TRBJ2-1 | - | TRBV3-1/TRBV3-2 | - | TGTGCCAGCAGCGTCAATACAGGGCCGGATGAGCAGTTCTTC | CASSVNTGPDEQFF
TRBJ2-7 | - | TRBV7-9 | TRBD1 | TGTGCCAGCAGCCAAGCCGGGACAGGGGCCTACGAGCAGTACTTC | CASSQAGTGAYEQYF
TRBJ2-3 | - | TRBV9 | TRBD2 | TGTGCCAGCAGCGTCGGGACTAGCGGGACAGATACGCAGTATTTT | CASSVGTSGTDTQYF
TRBJ1-2 | - | TRBV12-3/TRBV12-4 | - | TGTGCCAGCAGTTCAGACACTAACTATGGCTACACCTTC | CASSSDTNYGYTF
TRBJ2-1 | - | TRBV6-1 | - | TGTGCCAGCAGTGAATATTGGGACCTGGCCCTCAATGAGCAGTTCTTC | CASSEYWDLALNEQFF
TRBJ1-1 | - | TRBV19 | - | TGTGCCAGTACTCACAGACACAACACTGAAGCTTTCTTT | CASTHRHNTEAFF
TRBJ2-5 | - | TRBV29-1 | TRBD1 | TGCAGCGTTGACGGACGGACAGGGCAGGCCCAGTACTTC | CSVDGRTGQAQYF
TRBJ1-2 | - | TRBV5-8 | - | TGTGCCAGCAGTGAACCGGCACAGGGCCTATATGGCTACACCTTC | CASSEPAQGLYGYTF
TRBJ2-1 | few | TRBV6-1 | TRBD1 | TGTGCCAGCAGTGAGTCAGGGGGAAATCGCAATGAGCAGTTCTTC | CASSESGGNRNEQFF
TRBJ2-5 | - | TRBV25-1 | - | TGTGCCAGCAGTAACGCCCAGGGAGGACAGACAGAGACCCAGTACTTC | CASSNAQGGQTETQYF